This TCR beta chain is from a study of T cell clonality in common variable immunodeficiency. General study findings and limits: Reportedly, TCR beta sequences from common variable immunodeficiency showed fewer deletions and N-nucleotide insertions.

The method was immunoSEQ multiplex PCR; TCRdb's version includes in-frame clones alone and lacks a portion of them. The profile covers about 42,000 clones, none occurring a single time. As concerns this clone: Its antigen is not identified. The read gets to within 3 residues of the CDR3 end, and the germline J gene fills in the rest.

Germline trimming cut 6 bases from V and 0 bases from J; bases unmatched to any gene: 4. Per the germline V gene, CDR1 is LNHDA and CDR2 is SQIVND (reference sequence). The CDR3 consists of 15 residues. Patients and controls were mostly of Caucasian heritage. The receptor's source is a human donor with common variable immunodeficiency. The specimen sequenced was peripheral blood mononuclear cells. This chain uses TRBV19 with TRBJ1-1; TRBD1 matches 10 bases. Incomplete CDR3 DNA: TGTGCCAGTAGCGAGGACAGGGGGATGAACACTGAA. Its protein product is CASSEDRGMNTE. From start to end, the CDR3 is CASSEDRGMNTEAFF.